This TCR beta chain stems from a study of blood T cell repertoires in COVID-19. Study-wide context: Researchers got acute and convalescent COVID-19 samples from the United States, Italy and Spain. T cells, B-cell-depleted T cells, or PBMCs provided the cDNA or gDNA that served as material.

V dropped 10 bases and J dropped 3; count of bases not matched to a gene: 5. This CDR3 is 12 amino acids long. CDR1 and CDR2 (germline): LNHDA, SQIVND (reference sequence). Original methodology: Amplification with reference gene primers provided the estimates of nucleated cell counts. Produced via immunoSEQ multiplex PCR; TCRdb's table is partial and in-frame only. V and J calls and clone size come straight from that table; D and trimming were deduced from the DNA. The sample yields about 190,000 clones, more than 85% seen once. Sequences were obtained from peripheral blood. This chain connects TRBV19 to TRBJ2-7, with 8 bases aligning to TRBD1. This TCR came from a man aged 30 to 45 with acute or convalescent COVID-19. CDR3 DNA sequence: TGTGCCACCGGGACAGGCCACTACGAGCAGTACTTC. The encoded protein is CATGTGHYEQYF.